These T cell receptor beta chains were read from a single sample in a study of blood T cell repertoires in COVID-19. Profiled with immunoSEQ multiplex PCR; TCRdb holds only in-frame clones, not every one. The table lists a few hundred thousand clones, approximately 85% of them singletons. The sequenced sample consisted of peripheral blood. Receptor source: an elderly man with acute or convalescent COVID-19. Each CDR3 is given with its conserved first and last residue. Each record gives: D gene, V gene, clone size, J gene, CDR3 DNA, CDR3 protein. The D gene is left open where the match is weak. Size values are once, few and many counts, or a class for expanded clones, and some rows have none.

d_gene: -
v_gene: TRBV28
abundance: -
j_gene: TRBJ1-3
CDR3nt: TGTGCCAGCAGTAGGCAGGTTCACACCATATATTTT
CDR3aa: CASSRQVHTIYF

d_gene: -
v_gene: TRBV27
abundance: -
j_gene: TRBJ2-5
CDR3nt: TGTGCCAGCAGTTCCGCCCCGACAGTTTCGCAAGAGACCCAGTACTTC
CDR3aa: CASSSAPTVSQETQYF

d_gene: -
v_gene: TRBV19
abundance: few
j_gene: TRBJ2-5
CDR3nt: TGTGCCAGTAGTATACAACCGCCCCCAGGAGAGACCCAGTACTTC
CDR3aa: CASSIQPPPGETQYF

d_gene: TRBD1
v_gene: TRBV28
abundance: -
j_gene: TRBJ1-1
CDR3nt: TGTGCCAGCAGTTGGGGGACAGGGAGTGAAGCTTTCTTT
CDR3aa: CASSWGTGSEAFF

d_gene: -
v_gene: TRBV6-6
abundance: -
j_gene: TRBJ1-5
CDR3nt: TGTGCCAGCAGTTACGCAGGATCGGATCAGCCCCAGCATTTT
CDR3aa: CASSYAGSDQPQHF

d_gene: TRBD1
v_gene: TRBV7-9
abundance: -
j_gene: TRBJ1-4
CDR3nt: TGTGCCAGCAGCTTAAGGGACAGCGAAAAACTGTTTTTT
CDR3aa: CASSLRDSEKLFF

d_gene: TRBD1
v_gene: TRBV6-1
abundance: -
j_gene: TRBJ1-2
CDR3nt: TGTGCCAGCAGTGGAGGACAGGGAGGGGTTAACTATGGCTACACCTTC
CDR3aa: CASSGGQGGVNYGYTF

d_gene: TRBD1
v_gene: TRBV28
abundance: -
j_gene: TRBJ1-2
CDR3nt: TGTGCCAGCAGCCAGGGACAGGGGGTCTATGGCTACACCTTC
CDR3aa: CASSQGQGVYGYTF

d_gene: TRBD2
v_gene: TRBV6-5
abundance: -
j_gene: TRBJ2-1
CDR3nt: TGTGCCAGCAGTTTTCGGACTAGCGGGAGCAATGAGCAGTTCTTC
CDR3aa: CASSFRTSGSNEQFF

d_gene: -
v_gene: TRBV18
abundance: -
j_gene: TRBJ2-7
CDR3nt: TGTGCCAGCTCACGAGGACATGCCTACGAGCAGTACTTC
CDR3aa: CASSRGHAYEQYF

d_gene: TRBD1
v_gene: TRBV5-5
abundance: -
j_gene: TRBJ2-2
CDR3nt: TGTGCCAGCAGCCACGGACAGGGCCCGGCTGGCGGGGAGCTGTTTTTT
CDR3aa: CASSHGQGPAGGELFF

d_gene: TRBD2
v_gene: TRBV19
abundance: -
j_gene: TRBJ2-7
CDR3nt: TGTGCCAGTAGTTGGGGGGGGAAGCAGTACGAGCAGTACTTC
CDR3aa: CASSWGGKQYEQYF

d_gene: -
v_gene: TRBV15
abundance: -
j_gene: TRBJ1-2
CDR3nt: TGTGCCACCAGCAGAGGGCCTCTCGGTCGGGAGCATACCTATGGCTACACCTTC
CDR3aa: CATSRGPLGREHTYGYTF

d_gene: -
v_gene: TRBV29-1
abundance: -
j_gene: TRBJ1-1
CDR3nt: TGCAGCGTTGCGGGACACATGAACACTGAAGCTTTCTTT
CDR3aa: CSVAGHMNTEAFF

d_gene: TRBD1
v_gene: TRBV28
abundance: -
j_gene: TRBJ1-4
CDR3nt: TGTGCCAGCACCATAGGCGGACAGGGGAATGAAAAACTGTTTTTT
CDR3aa: CASTIGGQGNEKLFF

d_gene: TRBD1
v_gene: TRBV19
abundance: -
j_gene: TRBJ1-1
CDR3nt: TGTGCCAGTAGTATAGCCCTAGACAGGGTATGGGAAGCTTTCTTT
CDR3aa: CASSIALDRVWEAFF

d_gene: TRBD1
v_gene: TRBV28
abundance: -
j_gene: TRBJ1-1
CDR3nt: TGTGCCAGCAGTTGGGGGACAGTGAACACTGAAGCTTTCTTT
CDR3aa: CASSWGTVNTEAFF

d_gene: -
v_gene: TRBV10-2
abundance: -
j_gene: TRBJ2-7
CDR3nt: TGCGCCAGCAGTGAGTACAGGAACTCCTACGAGCAGTACTTC
CDR3aa: CASSEYRNSYEQYF

d_gene: TRBD1
v_gene: TRBV24-1
abundance: -
j_gene: TRBJ2-1
CDR3nt: TGTGCCACCAGTGATTTGGCCGGGACAGGGGCCTACAATGAGCAGTTCTTC
CDR3aa: CATSDLAGTGAYNEQFF

d_gene: TRBD1
v_gene: TRBV14
abundance: -
j_gene: TRBJ1-3
CDR3nt: TGTGCCAGCAGCCAAGAAAGTGGGACAGGGTTGTTCCACACCATATATTTT
CDR3aa: CASSQESGTGLFHTIYF

d_gene: -
v_gene: TRBV5-4
abundance: -
j_gene: TRBJ2-1
CDR3nt: TGTGCCAGCAGCTCGGGCGGGTTCTACAATGAGCAGTTCTTC
CDR3aa: CASSSGGFYNEQFF

d_gene: TRBD2
v_gene: TRBV9
abundance: -
j_gene: TRBJ2-1
CDR3nt: TGTGCCAGCAGCGTAGGGGCGGGAGAGTACAATGAGCAGTTCTTC
CDR3aa: CASSVGAGEYNEQFF

d_gene: TRBD1
v_gene: TRBV25-1
abundance: -
j_gene: TRBJ2-1
CDR3nt: TGTGCCAGCAGACAAACAGGGGGTCTCTACAATGAGCAGTTCTTC
CDR3aa: CASRQTGGLYNEQFF

d_gene: TRBD1
v_gene: TRBV5-1
abundance: once
j_gene: TRBJ2-5
CDR3nt: TGCGCCAGCAGCATGGACAGGGGGGAGACCCAGTACTTC
CDR3aa: CASSMDRGETQYF

d_gene: -
v_gene: TRBV18
abundance: -
j_gene: TRBJ2-3
CDR3nt: TGTGCCAGCTCACTGGGACTCCTTAGCACAGATACGCAGTATTTT
CDR3aa: CASSLGLLSTDTQYF

d_gene: TRBD1
v_gene: TRBV6-2/TRBV6-3
abundance: -
j_gene: TRBJ1-4
CDR3nt: TGTGCCAGCAGTTACTCACCGGGACAGCTTTATGAAAAACTGTTTTTT
CDR3aa: CASSYSPGQLYEKLFF

d_gene: -
v_gene: TRBV2
abundance: -
j_gene: TRBJ2-2
CDR3nt: TGTGCCAGCAGTATCCCGGGGGACACCGGGGAGCTGTTTTTT
CDR3aa: CASSIPGDTGELFF

d_gene: -
v_gene: TRBV28
abundance: -
j_gene: TRBJ2-4
CDR3nt: TGTGCCAGCAGTTCAAACAGAAACATTCAGTACTTC
CDR3aa: CASSSNRNIQYF

d_gene: TRBD1
v_gene: TRBV29-1
abundance: -
j_gene: TRBJ1-1
CDR3nt: TGCAGCGTTGGGCAGGGGGGTTTAAACACTGAAGCTTTCTTT
CDR3aa: CSVGQGGLNTEAFF

d_gene: -
v_gene: TRBV19
abundance: few
j_gene: TRBJ1-1
CDR3nt: TGTGCCAGTTTCATGGGGGGGTTGAACACTGAAGCTTTCTTT
CDR3aa: CASFMGGLNTEAFF

d_gene: -
v_gene: TRBV11-1
abundance: -
j_gene: TRBJ2-5
CDR3nt: TGTGCCAGCAGTGCCCGCAGGGGAGAGACCCAGTACTTC
CDR3aa: CASSARRGETQYF

d_gene: -
v_gene: TRBV3-1/TRBV3-2
abundance: -
j_gene: TRBJ1-6
CDR3nt: TGTGCCAGCAGCCAACAGCGTCGAGGGGGAGCTTCCTATAATTCACCCCTCCACTTT
CDR3aa: CASSQQRRGGASYNSPLHF

d_gene: TRBD2
v_gene: TRBV24-1
abundance: -
j_gene: TRBJ2-1
CDR3nt: TGTGCCACCAGTGGCGGACTAGCGGGAGGGCCTTACAATGAGCAGTTCTTC
CDR3aa: CATSGGLAGGPYNEQFF

d_gene: TRBD1
v_gene: TRBV27
abundance: -
j_gene: TRBJ2-1
CDR3nt: TGTGCCAGCAGTTTCTTCGGACAGGGGGGTGAGCAGTTCTTC
CDR3aa: CASSFFGQGGEQFF

d_gene: TRBD2
v_gene: TRBV7-7
abundance: -
j_gene: TRBJ2-1
CDR3nt: TGTGCTAGCAGCCCTAGCGGGAGCTCCTACAATGAGCAGTTCTTC
CDR3aa: CASSPSGSSYNEQFF

d_gene: -
v_gene: TRBV6-5
abundance: few
j_gene: TRBJ1-1
CDR3nt: TGTGCCAGCAGTCGGGCCGCCGAGGGCACTGAAGCTTTCTTT
CDR3aa: CASSRAAEGTEAFF

d_gene: TRBD1
v_gene: TRBV6-5
abundance: -
j_gene: TRBJ1-5
CDR3nt: TGTGCCAGCAGTCGAGGGGGCGAAGTCAATCAGCCCCAGCATTTT
CDR3aa: CASSRGGEVNQPQHF

d_gene: -
v_gene: TRBV5-4
abundance: -
j_gene: TRBJ1-6
CDR3nt: TGTGCCAGCAGGCAGACAGGCCGTAATTCACCCCTCCACTTT
CDR3aa: CASRQTGRNSPLHF

d_gene: TRBD2
v_gene: TRBV5-1
abundance: -
j_gene: TRBJ2-1
CDR3nt: TGCGCCAGCACGTACGTCGCGGGGGGCGATGAGCAGTTCTTC
CDR3aa: CASTYVAGGDEQFF

d_gene: -
v_gene: TRBV10-1
abundance: -
j_gene: TRBJ1-2
CDR3nt: TGCGCCAGCAGTGTCCCCCCGACAGAGACATATGGCTACACCTTC
CDR3aa: CASSVPPTETYGYTF

d_gene: -
v_gene: TRBV3-1/TRBV3-2
abundance: few
j_gene: TRBJ1-1
CDR3nt: TGTGCCAGCAGCCCGACGAGGTGGGTGAACACTGAAGCTTTCTTT
CDR3aa: CASSPTRWVNTEAFF

d_gene: -
v_gene: TRBV10-1
abundance: -
j_gene: TRBJ1-1
CDR3nt: TGCGCCAGCAGTCGGGGGAACACTGAAGCTTTCTTT
CDR3aa: CASSRGNTEAFF

d_gene: TRBD1
v_gene: TRBV11-1
abundance: -
j_gene: TRBJ1-1
CDR3nt: TGTGCCAGCAGCTTATTCAGGGGGCAGACAAACACTGAAGCTTTCTTT
CDR3aa: CASSLFRGQTNTEAFF

d_gene: -
v_gene: TRBV25-1
abundance: few
j_gene: TRBJ2-5
CDR3nt: TGTGCCAGCAGTGACCTCCTCCAAGAGACCCAGTACTTC
CDR3aa: CASSDLLQETQYF

d_gene: TRBD1
v_gene: TRBV12-3/TRBV12-4
abundance: -
j_gene: TRBJ1-3
CDR3nt: TGTGCCAGTGACAGGGATGGAAACACCATATATTTT
CDR3aa: CASDRDGNTIYF

d_gene: -
v_gene: TRBV7-8
abundance: once
j_gene: TRBJ1-3
CDR3nt: TGTGCCAGCAGCCGGACGGAGGGACTTGGAAACACCATATATTTT
CDR3aa: CASSRTEGLGNTIYF

d_gene: TRBD2
v_gene: TRBV3-1/TRBV3-2
abundance: -
j_gene: TRBJ2-1
CDR3nt: TGTGCCAGCAGCGAGACTAGCGGGAGTGGGAATGAGCAGTTCTTC
CDR3aa: CASSETSGSGNEQFF

d_gene: TRBD2
v_gene: TRBV9
abundance: once
j_gene: TRBJ2-7
CDR3nt: TGTGCCAGCAGCGTTAGCGGGAGCTCAAACGAGCAGTACTTC
CDR3aa: CASSVSGSSNEQYF

d_gene: -
v_gene: TRBV29-1
abundance: -
j_gene: TRBJ2-2
CDR3nt: TGCAGCGTTGTGGTAACAAACACCGGGGAGCTGTTTTTT
CDR3aa: CSVVVTNTGELFF

d_gene: -
v_gene: TRBV5-1
abundance: -
j_gene: TRBJ1-1
CDR3nt: TGCGCCAGCAGCTTGGAAGCGGGGAAGACTGAAGCTTTCTTT
CDR3aa: CASSLEAGKTEAFF

d_gene: TRBD1
v_gene: TRBV9
abundance: -
j_gene: TRBJ2-1
CDR3nt: TGTGCCAGCAGCGGAACAGGGGGCGCGCCCGCTGAGCAGTTCTTC
CDR3aa: CASSGTGGAPAEQFF

d_gene: TRBD2
v_gene: TRBV13
abundance: -
j_gene: TRBJ2-3
CDR3nt: TGTGCCAGCAGCTCCACGCTAAGCGGGGGGCCGTCTTTTTCAGATACGCAGTATTTT
CDR3aa: CASSSTLSGGPSFSDTQYF

d_gene: -
v_gene: TRBV12-3/TRBV12-4
abundance: -
j_gene: TRBJ2-1
CDR3nt: TGTGCCAGCTTAAGATCGGCCTACAATGAGCAGTTCTTC
CDR3aa: CASLRSAYNEQFF

d_gene: TRBD2
v_gene: TRBV5-4
abundance: -
j_gene: TRBJ2-1
CDR3nt: TGTGCCAGCAGCTTGATGACTAGCGGATCCAATGAGCAGTTCTTC
CDR3aa: CASSLMTSGSNEQFF